This entry lists 32 T cell receptor beta chains sequenced from one sample in a study of cytomegalovirus exposure and HLA in healthy donors. The protocol was immunoSEQ multiplex PCR, while the TCRdb copy is restricted to in-frame clones and leaves out a portion. The sample has about 73,000 clones; 85% to 95% are singletons. The specimen sequenced was PBMCs. The source of these receptors is a man younger than 35 in good health and CMV-seronegative.

V gene TRBV6-5 combines with J gene TRBJ1-1, with D unresolved. CDR1 is MNHEY and CDR2 is SVGAGI in the germline V gene. V lost 0 bases, J lost 1 base, and 12 bases lay in between. This CDR3 spans 16 amino acids. CDR3 amino acids: CASSYSRLDGNTEAFF. CDR3 nucleotide sequence: TGTGCCAGCAGTTACTCGAGGTTAGATGGGAACACTGAAGCTTTCTTT.

This chain links TRBV19 with TRBJ1-2; TRBD1 matches at 7 bases. The germline V gene has CDR1 LNHDA and CDR2 SQIVND (reference sequence). After removal of 3 bases from V and 2 bases from J, the junction contained 12 bases not matched to a gene. The length of the CDR3 is 17 residues. DNA for the CDR3: TGTGCCAGTAGTATTATCGGCACAGGGGCCGCCAACTATGGCTACACCTTC. Protein product: CASSIIGTGAANYGYTF.

This clone was seen only once. The V and J genes are TRBV5-1 and TRBJ2-3; the D is unclear. This CDR3 has 14 residues. Germline V gene lookup returns CDR1 SGHRS and CDR2 YFSETQ. Trimming took 0 bases from V and 1 from J, leaving 6 bases between them. The CDR3 sequence: CASSLGAGTDTQYF. CDR3 in DNA: TGCGCCAGCAGCTTGGGGGCAGGCACAGATACGCAGTATTTT. The complete variable domain, with remaining parts taken from reference TRBV5-1 and TRBJ2-3, reads KAGVTQTPRYLIKTRGQQVTLSCSPISGHRSVSWYQQTPGQGLQFLFEYFSETQRNKGNFPGRFSGRQFSNSRSEMNVSTLELGDSALYLCASSLGAGTDTQYFGPGTRLTVL.

This chain links TRBV7-3 with TRBJ2-7; tentatively, D is TRBD2 (6 bases). Trimming removed 5 bases at V and 3 bases at J, with 11 bases between. The CDR3 contains 13 residues. Germline V gene sequence: CDR1 SGHTA, CDR2 FQGTGA. The chain's CDR3 is CASSPIGGYEQYF. For the CDR3, the DNA is TGTGCCAGCAGCCCCATCGGGGGCTACGAGCAGTACTTC.

The V gene is TRBV7-2, the J gene TRBJ1-6; D is uncertain. The CDR3 contains 17 residues. From germline, CDR1 is SGHTA and CDR2 FQGNSA. With 1 base removed from V and 10 bases from J, the gap between germline ends came to 20 bases. The CDR3 nucleotides are TGTGCCAGCAGCTTAGTGGTCCGTTGGCCAGTCATCTCACCCCTCCACTTT. This encodes CASSLVVRWPVISPLHF.

V is TRBV7-9 and J is TRBJ1-2; TRBD1 matches 9 bases. The CDR3 is made up of 13 amino acids. Germline V gene sequence: CDR1 SEHNR, CDR2 FQNEAQ (reference sequence). Trimming at V came to 11 bases and at J to 6 bases, leaving 10 bases not matched to a gene. CDR3 sequence reads: CASTGGDRDGYTF. CDR3 DNA: TGTGCCTCCACGGGCGGGGACAGGGATGGCTACACCTTC.

V gene TRBV5-1 combines with J gene TRBJ2-3, with a weak D call TRBD1 (6 bases). The CDR3 contains 16 residues. CDR1 and CDR2 (germline): SGHRS, YFSETQ. V gave up 0 bases and J gave up 0 bases, with 11 bases separating them. The CDR3 DNA is TGCGCCAGCAGCTTGGCAGGACAGCCTAGCACAGATACGCAGTATTTT. Translation gives CASSLAGQPSTDTQYF.

V usage is TRBV7-2 and J usage is TRBJ1-2; 7 positions match TRBD1. This CDR3 is built from 14 residues. Germline V gives CDR1 SGHTA, CDR2 FQGNSA. The V and J ends lost 6 bases and 0 bases, in that order; junction bases with no gene match: 4. CDR3 coding DNA: TGTGCCAGCAGATCAGGGGGATCTAACTATGGCTACACCTTC. Translating gives CASRSGGSNYGYTF.

The chain has TRBV6-1 and TRBJ1-2; D remains ambiguous. V lost 2 bases and J lost 4, with 8 bases in between. The CDR3 has 13 residues. Germline lookup yields CDR1 MNHNS and CDR2 SASEGT. CDR3 sequence: CASSESVSYGYTF. The CDR3 nucleotides read TGTGCCAGCAGTGAATCCGTTTCCTATGGCTACACCTTC.

The rearrangement joins TRBV18 to TRBJ2-6; D is ambiguous. The CDR3 covers 16 residues. V was cut by 0 bases and J by 2 bases, with 8 bases left in between. From germline, CDR1 is KGHSH and CDR2 LQKENI. The CDR3 protein is CASSPPAGAGANVLTF. CDR3 bases: TGTGCCAGCTCACCACCGGCCGGAGCTGGGGCCAACGTCCTGACTTTC.

The chain carries TRBV18 and TRBJ2-7; D might be TRBD1 (5 bases). Per germline, CDR1 KGHSH and CDR2 LQKENI. V dropped 1 base and J dropped 3 bases, with 16 bases sitting between them. The CDR3 has 16 amino acids. Written as DNA, the CDR3 is TGTGCCAGCTCACCACTTTCACCAGGGTTAAACTACGAGCAGTACTTC. Translation: CASSPLSPGLNYEQYF. Full variable domain (rest looked up from reference TRBV18 and TRBJ2-7): NAGVMQNPRHLVRRRGQEARLRCSPMKGHSHVYWYRQLPEEGLKFMVYLQKENIIDESGMPKERFSAEFPKEGPSILRIQQVVRGDSAAYFCASSPLSPGLNYEQYFGPGTRLTVT.

The V gene is TRBV29-1, the J gene TRBJ2-2; 11 positions agree with TRBD2. After removal of 6 bases from V and 0 bases from J, the junction contained 6 bases not matched to a gene. CDR1 and CDR2 (germline): SQVTM, ANQGSEA. This CDR3 contains 16 residues. Here the CDR3 DNA reads TGCAGCGTGGGCCTAGCGGGGGGCGCGAACACCGGGGAGCTGTTTTTT. Its translation is CSVGLAGGANTGELFF.

V gene TRBV18 combines with J gene TRBJ2-2; a weak D match, TRBD2 (5 bases). This CDR3 is built from 15 residues. Deletions cut 2 bases from V and 2 bases from J, with 9 bases between. CDR1 is KGHSH and CDR2 is LQKENI in the germline V gene. The CDR3 is CASSPVTTNTGELFF. CDR3 sequence (DNA): TGTGCCAGCTCACCAGTGACTACCAACACCGGGGAGCTGTTTTTT. The variable domain in full, completed from reference TRBV18 and TRBJ2-2, reads NAGVMQNPRHLVRRRGQEARLRCSPMKGHSHVYWYRQLPEEGLKFMVYLQKENIIDESGMPKERFSAEFPKEGPSILRIQQVVRGDSAAYFCASSPVTTNTGELFFGEGSRLTVL.

The chain joins TRBV9 to TRBJ2-7; 11 positions agree with TRBD2. This CDR3 has 18 amino acids. J lost 3 bases, V lost 0 bases, and 11 bases had no gene match. Germline loops: CDR1 SGDLS, CDR2 YYNGEE. The CDR3 DNA sequence: TGTGCCAGCAGCGTAGGCGTAGCGGGAGGGGCCCCATTCTACGAGCAGTACTTC. This sequence encodes CASSVGVAGGAPFYEQYF.

The chain uses TRBV6-5 and TRBJ1-1; TRBD1 might be the D (6 bases). Germline V gives CDR1 MNHEY, CDR2 SVGAGI. V lost 6 bases and J 6 bases, leaving 17 bases between the germline ends. The CDR3 length is 14 residues. The CDR3 reads CASSAQGLGAEAFF. The CDR3 DNA sequence: TGTGCCAGCAGCGCACAGGGTTTAGGGGCTGAAGCTTTCTTT.

V gene TRBV19 combines with J gene TRBJ1-1, with unresolved D. The V and J ends lost 6 bases and 6 bases respectively, with 11 bases between them. The CDR3 has 12 residues. The germline V gene has CDR1 LNHDA and CDR2 SQIVND (reference sequence). The CDR3 sequence is CASRFYEAEAFF. DNA of the CDR3: TGTGCCAGTAGATTTTATGAGGCTGAAGCTTTCTTT.

The genes are TRBV27 and TRBJ2-4; 8 nucleotides line up with TRBD1. Unmatched junction bases numbered 5, after V lost 11 bases and J lost 2 bases. The CDR3 contains 13 residues. Germline V gene data show CDR1 as MNHEY and CDR2 as SMNVEV (reference sequence). The CDR3 nucleotides read TGTGCCTCAAGCAGGGGGCCCAAAAACATTCAGTACTTC. Amino acids: CASSRGPKNIQYF.

The chain is built from TRBV29-1 and TRBJ1-2; D call uncertain. Germline values: CDR1 SQVTM, CDR2 ANQGSEA. This CDR3 region has 12 residues. Trimming took off 3 bases at V and 7 bases at J, with 12 bases between the two ends. Here the CDR3 DNA reads TGCAGCGTTGAGGGCAGTTTAGGTGGCTACACCTTC. Translated, it gives CSVEGSLGGYTF.

This CDR3 is CASSGQGARHYGYTF. CDR3 coding DNA: TGTGCCAGCAGCGGACAGGGGGCGCGTCATTATGGCTACACCTTC. This chain links TRBV9 with TRBJ1-2; 10 nucleotides match TRBD1. Unmatched junction bases numbered 7, after V lost 3 bases and J lost 5 bases. Germline V gene lookup returns CDR1 SGDLS and CDR2 YYNGEE. The CDR3 runs to 15 residues.

This chain connects TRBV28 to TRBJ1-2; 9 bases line up with TRBD1. CDR1 is MDHEN and CDR2 is SYDVKM in the germline V gene. There are 14 residues in the CDR3. The junction had 5 bases not matched to a gene; V was cut back by 5 bases and J by 4 bases. The CDR3 region is CASSRTGAFYGYTF. The CDR3 bases are TGTGCCAGCAGTCGGACAGGGGCTTTCTATGGCTACACCTTC.

This rearrangement joins TRBV6-5 to TRBJ2-1, with TRBD2 matching 7 bases. V shed 4 bases and J 6 bases; nucleotides not matched to a gene: 3. The length of the CDR3 is 13 residues. CDR1 is MNHEY and CDR2 is SVGAGI in the germline V gene. The chain's CDR3 is CASSSSGGNEQFF. In DNA, the CDR3 is TGTGCCAGCAGTTCCTCGGGAGGCAATGAGCAGTTCTTC.

The V call is TRBV27, the J call TRBJ2-1; 7 nucleotides line up with TRBD1. The ends lost 8 bases at V and 0 bases at J; junction bases unmatched: 4. The CDR3 spans 14 residues. Per the germline V gene, CDR1 is MNHEY and CDR2 is SMNVEV (reference sequence). CDR3 amino acids: CASATGSSYNEQFF. Here the CDR3 DNA reads TGTGCCAGCGCGACAGGGAGCTCCTACAATGAGCAGTTCTTC.

The genes are TRBV5-8 and TRBJ2-3; 10 bases match TRBD2. The CDR3 is 14 amino acids. J gave up 6 bases and V 4 bases, and 5 bases lay outside the gene matches. In germline, CDR1 is SGHTS, CDR2 YDEGEE. Written as DNA, the CDR3 is TGTGCCAGCAGCCCTGGACTAGCGGCCGATACGCAGTATTTT. Translated: CASSPGLAADTQYF.

The chain is built from TRBV9 and TRBJ2-2; 10 positions match TRBD2. The CDR3 totals 15 residues. CDR1 is SGDLS, CDR2 YYNGEE, per germline. V lost 7 bases, J lost 3 bases, and 6 bases stayed unmatched. The CDR3 sequence: CASGGTSAYTGELFF. CDR3 in DNA: TGTGCCAGCGGGGGGACTAGCGCCTACACCGGGGAGCTGTTTTTT. The full variable domain, its missing parts supplied by reference TRBV9 and TRBJ2-2, is DSGVTQTPKHLITATGQRVTLRCSPRSGDLSVYWYQQSLDQGLQFLIQYYNGEERAKGNILERFSAQQFPDLHSELNLSSLELGDSALYFCASGGTSAYTGELFFGEGSRLTVL.

This clone has just one count. The chain combines TRBV5-5 with TRBJ1-4; the D is unclear. Trimming removed 1 base from V and 5 bases from J, with 9 bases in between. The CDR3 runs to 14 residues. Germline CDR1 SGHKS, CDR2 YYEKEE (reference sequence). The CDR3 sequence: CASSLFAANEKLFF. In nucleotides, the CDR3 is TGTGCCAGCAGCTTGTTCGCGGCGAATGAAAAACTGTTTTTT.

This chain joins TRBV18 and TRBJ2-3, with TRBD2 identical over 11 bases. There are 16 residues in the CDR3. Germline-derived CDR1 and CDR2 are KGHSH and LQKENI. The V gene end was trimmed by 4 bases and the J gene end by 1 base; junction bases not matched to a gene: 4. The CDR3 loop reads CASSLTGLAGTDTQYF. The CDR3 region has the DNA TGTGCCAGCTCACTAACGGGACTAGCGGGCACAGATACGCAGTATTTT.

The rearrangement links TRBV7-3 to TRBJ2-3, with TRBD2 matching over 15 bases. The germline V gene encodes CDR1 SGHTA and CDR2 FQGTGA. The CDR3 covers 16 residues. The trim removed 2 bases at V and 12 bases at J, leaving 9 bases unmatched. The CDR3 DNA reads as TGTGCCAGCAGCTTAGGCCGCGGGACTAGCGGGGGGCCTCAGTATTTT. Translating it yields CASSLGRGTSGGPQYF.

The chain employs TRBV5-5 and TRBJ2-2; 7 bases are a match to TRBD1. Germline CDR1 SGHKS, CDR2 YYEKEE (reference sequence). The CDR3 loop spans 15 amino acids. The trim removed 2 bases at V and 1 base at J, leaving 2 bases unmatched. In DNA, the CDR3 is TGTGCCAGCAGCTTCGGGACAGAGAACACCGGGGAGCTGTTTTTT. Translating gives CASSFGTENTGELFF.

Here the CDR3 DNA reads TGTGCCAGCAGTTTTTACGGGGGCCAAGAGACCCAGTACTTC. It codes for CASSFYGGQETQYF. The rearrangement links TRBV27 to TRBJ2-5, with a tentative D call TRBD2 (6 bases). The length of the CDR3 is 14 residues. Trimming took 3 bases from V and 1 from J, leaving 9 bases between them. CDR1 is MNHEY, CDR2 SMNVEV, per germline (reference sequence).

V gene TRBV28 combines with J gene TRBJ1-3; no definite D call. The CDR3 length is 14 residues. The V end was cut by 5 bases, the J end by 1 base, with 9 bases between. The germline V gene has CDR1 MDHEN and CDR2 SYDVKM. The CDR3 nucleotides read TGTGCCAGCAGTCCATCGGGTTCTGGAAACACCATATATTTT. Encoded protein: CASSPSGSGNTIYF.

The CDR3 is CATSRDRGSGNTIYF. The CDR3 DNA sequence: TGTGCCACCAGCAGGGACAGGGGCTCTGGAAACACCATATATTTT. The rearrangement links TRBV15 to TRBJ1-3; 9 nucleotides line up with TRBD1. CDR1 LNHNV and CDR2 YYDKDF come from the germline V gene (reference sequence). The CDR3 runs 15 residues. Trimming took 3 bases from V and 0 from J; bases not matched to a gene: 0.

This sequence joins TRBV13 and TRBJ2-7; perhaps TRBD1 as D (7 bases). CDR1 and CDR2 (germline): PRHDT, FYEKMQ (reference sequence). V lost 5 bases to trimming and J lost 2 bases, with 22 bases between them. This CDR3 is 17 amino acids long. CDR3 sequence: CASSASWAGTEAYEQYF. The CDR3 DNA reads TGTGCCAGCAGCGCCTCATGGGCGGGGACAGAAGCCTACGAGCAGTACTTC.